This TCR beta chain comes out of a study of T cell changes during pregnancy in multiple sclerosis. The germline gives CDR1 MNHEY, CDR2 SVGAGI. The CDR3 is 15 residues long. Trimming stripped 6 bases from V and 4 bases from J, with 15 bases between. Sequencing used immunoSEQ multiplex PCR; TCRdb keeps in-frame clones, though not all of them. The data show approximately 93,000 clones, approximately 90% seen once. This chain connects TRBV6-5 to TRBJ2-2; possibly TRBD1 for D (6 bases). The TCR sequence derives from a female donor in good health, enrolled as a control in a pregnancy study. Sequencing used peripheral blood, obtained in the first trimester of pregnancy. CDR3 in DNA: TGTGCCAGCAGGAGACAGGATGTGGGCACCGGGGAGCTGTTTTTT. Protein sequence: CASRRQDVGTGELFF.